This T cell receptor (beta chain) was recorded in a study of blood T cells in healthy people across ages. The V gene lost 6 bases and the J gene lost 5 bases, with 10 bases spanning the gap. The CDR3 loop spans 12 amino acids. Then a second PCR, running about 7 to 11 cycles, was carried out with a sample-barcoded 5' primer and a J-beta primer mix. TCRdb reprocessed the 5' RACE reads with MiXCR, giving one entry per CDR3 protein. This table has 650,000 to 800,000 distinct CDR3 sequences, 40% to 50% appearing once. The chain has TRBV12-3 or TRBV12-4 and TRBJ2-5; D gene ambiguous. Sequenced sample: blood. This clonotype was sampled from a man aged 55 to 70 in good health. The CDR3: CASRAPEETQYF. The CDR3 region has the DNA TGTGCCAGCAGGGCTCCCGAGGAGACCCAGTACTTC.